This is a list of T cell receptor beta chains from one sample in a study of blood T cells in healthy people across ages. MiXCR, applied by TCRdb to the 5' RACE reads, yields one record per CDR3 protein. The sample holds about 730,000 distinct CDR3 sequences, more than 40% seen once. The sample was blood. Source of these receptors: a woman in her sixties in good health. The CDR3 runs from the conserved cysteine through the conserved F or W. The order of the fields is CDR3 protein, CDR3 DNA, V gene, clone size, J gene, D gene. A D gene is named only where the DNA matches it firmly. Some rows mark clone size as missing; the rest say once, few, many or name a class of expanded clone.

CDR3 protein: CSAREPGLGFTEQFF
CDR3 DNA: TGCAGTGCTAGAGAGCCGGGACTAGGCTTCACTGAGCAGTTCTTC
V gene: TRBV20-1
clone size: -
J gene: TRBJ2-1
D gene: TRBD2

CDR3 protein: CASSLVTGYGYTF
CDR3 DNA: TGTGCCAGCAGCTTAGTAACGGGCTATGGCTACACCTTC
V gene: TRBV11-2
clone size: -
J gene: TRBJ1-2
D gene: -

CDR3 protein: CASSLLQGGTEAFF
CDR3 DNA: TGTGCCAGCAGCTTATTGCAGGGAGGCACTGAAGCTTTCTTT
V gene: TRBV7-9
clone size: many
J gene: TRBJ1-1
D gene: -

CDR3 protein: CASSQVVRTSGGAGSYNEQFF
CDR3 DNA: TGTGCCAGCAGCCAAGTGGTTAGGACTAGCGGGGGGGCCGGGTCCTACAATGAGCAGTTCTTC
V gene: TRBV4-2
clone size: few
J gene: TRBJ2-1
D gene: TRBD2

CDR3 protein: CASSEERGATDTQYF
CDR3 DNA: TGTGCCAGCAGTGAAGAGCGGGGGGCCACAGATACGCAGTATTTT
V gene: TRBV2
clone size: -
J gene: TRBJ2-3
D gene: TRBD2

CDR3 protein: CASSATLDEQFF
CDR3 DNA: TGTGCCAGCAGCGCGACCCTCGATGAGCAGTTCTTC
V gene: TRBV7-9
clone size: -
J gene: TRBJ2-1
D gene: -

CDR3 protein: CASSLRPSTDTQYF
CDR3 DNA: TGTGCCAGCAGTTTACGGCCTAGCACAGATACGCAGTATTTT
V gene: TRBV27
clone size: few
J gene: TRBJ2-3
D gene: -

CDR3 protein: CASSNRQNYEQYF
CDR3 DNA: TGTGCCAGCAGCAACAGACAGAACTACGAGCAGTACTTC
V gene: TRBV6-5
clone size: -
J gene: TRBJ2-7
D gene: -

CDR3 protein: CASSLWDTEAFF
CDR3 DNA: TGTGCCAGCAGTTTGTGGGATACTGAAGCTTTCTTT
V gene: TRBV12-3/TRBV12-4
clone size: few
J gene: TRBJ1-1
D gene: -

CDR3 protein: CASRANIVRDRGYEQYF
CDR3 DNA: TGTGCCAGCAGGGCTAATATCGTACGGGACAGGGGCTACGAGCAGTACTTC
V gene: TRBV6-2/TRBV6-3
clone size: -
J gene: TRBJ2-7
D gene: TRBD1

CDR3 protein: CASSGGFGDEQYF
CDR3 DNA: TGTGCCAGCAGCGGGGGGTTTGGGGATGAGCAGTACTTC
V gene: TRBV5-5
clone size: few
J gene: TRBJ2-7
D gene: -

CDR3 protein: CSARSSGRAHYNEQYF
CDR3 DNA: TGCAGTGCTAGGTCCAGCGGGAGGGCCCACTACAATGAGCAGTACTTC
V gene: TRBV20-1
clone size: -
J gene: TRBJ2-5
D gene: TRBD2

CDR3 protein: CASSSGTDTDTQYF
CDR3 DNA: TGTGCCAGCAGCTCCGGGACGGACACAGATACGCAGTATTTT
V gene: TRBV11-3
clone size: once
J gene: TRBJ2-3
D gene: -